Presented here are 18 T cell receptor beta chains from one specimen sequenced in a study of a mutant IDH1 vaccine in newly diagnosed glioma. Generated by immunoSEQ multiplex PCR, the TCRdb table keeps only in-frame clones and is missing some. The sample has about 60,000 clones; around four fifths are singletons. Time point reported: week 5, during vaccination. Each dose of the vaccine consisted of 300 ug of mutant IDH1 20-mer peptide, with topical imiquimod. No antigen is known for these receptors. The material sequenced was PBMCs, taken from a glioma patient whose treatment included an IDH1 peptide vaccine. All receptors derive from a woman between 45 and 60 years old with glioma.

V usage is TRBV28 and J usage is TRBJ2-1; tentatively, D is TRBD1 (6 bases). The germline V and J ends were trimmed by 3 bases and 3 bases, with 12 bases remaining between them. Germline CDR1 MDHEN, CDR2 SYDVKM. There are 15 residues in the CDR3. CDR3 coding DNA: TGTGCCAGCAGTTTTTCAGGACAGCGCTACAATGAGCAGTTCTTC. As protein: CASSFSGQRYNEQFF.

As DNA, the CDR3 is TGTGCCAGCAGTCTAATAAGGGAGAATTGCTCTGGAAACACCATATATTTT. Its protein is CASSLIRENCSGNTIYF. The chain carries TRBV21-1 and TRBJ1-3. TRBV21-1 is marked as a pseudogene. This CDR3 is built from 17 residues.

The chain recombines TRBV2 with TRBJ2-1; D gene unclear. V gave up 6 bases and J gave up 2 bases, with 14 bases separating them. This CDR3 has 15 amino acids. CDR1 and CDR2 from the germline V gene are SNHLY and FYNNEI. The CDR3 coding sequence is TGTGCCAGCAGACTTCAGACCACCCCCTACAATGAGCAGTTCTTC. Its translation: CASRLQTTPYNEQFF.

The rearrangement links TRBV29-1 to TRBJ1-1; D is possibly TRBD1 (6 bases). Germline V gene lookup returns CDR1 SQVTM and CDR2 ANQGSEA. The germline V and J ends were trimmed by 5 bases and 4 bases, with 8 bases remaining between them. The CDR3 loop spans 11 amino acids. CDR3: CSVNRATEAFF. CDR3 DNA: TGCAGCGTTAACAGGGCCACTGAAGCTTTCTTT.

The V gene is TRBV27, the J gene TRBJ1-1; TRBD1 is a possible D gene (6 bases). Germline V gene lookup returns CDR1 MNHEY and CDR2 SMNVEV (reference sequence). Trimming removed 5 bases at V and 6 bases at J, with 13 bases between. The CDR3 runs 13 residues. The CDR3, as DNA: TGTGCCAGCAGTCTTAACAGGGTCGCTGAAGCTTTCTTT. This encodes CASSLNRVAEAFF.

J is TRBJ1-1 and V is TRBV18; no definite D call. CDR1 is KGHSH, CDR2 LQKENI, per germline. The CDR3 is 17 amino acids. V lost 2 bases to trimming and J lost 0 bases, with 16 bases between them. CDR3 sequence (DNA): TGTGCCAGCTCACCAGCCGCGAATGGGGTGATGAACACTGAAGCTTTCTTT. It is translated as CASSPAANGVMNTEAFF. The whole variable domain, filled in from reference TRBV18 and TRBJ1-1, reads NAGVMQNPRHLVRRRGQEARLRCSPMKGHSHVYWYRQLPEEGLKFMVYLQKENIIDESGMPKERFSAEFPKEGPSILRIQQVVRGDSAAYFCASSPAANGVMNTEAFFGQGTRLTVV.

This clone was picked up one time. The chain is built from TRBV5-4 and TRBJ1-2; possibly TRBD1 for D (5 bases). The germline V gene has CDR1 SGHNT and CDR2 YYREEE (reference sequence). This CDR3 is 13 amino acids long. Trimming pared 0 bases from V and 8 bases from J, leaving 11 bases between. The CDR3 reads CASSLAWDSGYTF. The CDR3 DNA follows: TGTGCCAGCAGCTTGGCTTGGGACTCCGGCTACACCTTC.

CDR3 region: CASSLAQLKSTDTQYF. The CDR3 DNA reads TGCGCCAGCAGCTTGGCCCAACTTAAGAGCACAGATACGCAGTATTTT. The chain couples TRBV5-1 to TRBJ2-3; D unclear. The germline CDR1 and CDR2 sequences are SGHRS and YFSETQ. This CDR3 spans 16 amino acids. V shed 0 bases and J shed 0 bases, with 11 bases lying between them.

The gene calls are TRBV4-1 and TRBJ2-7; the D is unclear. This CDR3 comprises 15 residues. Trimming removed 0 bases at V and 2 bases at J, with 11 bases between. Germline V lookup: CDR1 MGHRA, CDR2 YSYEKL. The CDR3 spells CASSQEGASTYEQYF. In nucleotides, the CDR3 is TGCGCCAGCAGCCAAGAAGGTGCCAGTACCTACGAGCAGTACTTC.

This chain connects TRBV7-2 to TRBJ1-6, with 9 bases matching TRBD1. This CDR3 contains 14 residues. Germline CDR1 is SGHTA and CDR2 is FQGNSA. V gave up 6 bases and J gave up 7 bases; unmatched junction bases: 4. CDR3 region: CASSRGQGNSPLHF. CDR3 DNA sequence: TGTGCCAGCAGTCGAGGACAGGGGAATTCACCCCTCCACTTT.

This clone was recorded only once. The junction and the germline gene differ at one end; a read error may be behind it. The chain combines TRBV7-7 with TRBJ2-2; D is undetermined. Germline values: CDR1 SSHAT, CDR2 FNYEAQ (reference sequence). CDR3 length equals 12 residues. CDR3 loop: CASSLVGGELFF. The CDR3 DNA follows: TGTGCTAGCAGCTTGGTCGGCGGGGAGCTGTTTTTT.

This chain uses TRBV5-6 with TRBJ1-2, with D perhaps matching TRBD1 (6 bases). CDR1 is SGHDT, CDR2 YYEEEE, per germline. The CDR3 runs 13 residues. Trimming left V 1 base short and J 6 bases short, with 10 bases between. CDR3 loop: CASSLTAGDGYTF. CDR3 sequence (DNA): TGTGCCAGCAGCTTGACCGCAGGGGATGGCTACACCTTC. Full variable domain (remainder filled in from reference TRBV5-6 and TRBJ1-2): DAGVTQSPTHLIKTRGQQVTLRCSPKSGHDTVSWYQQALGQGPQFIFQYYEEEERQRGNFPDRFSGHQFPNYSSELNVNALLLGDSALYLCASSLTAGDGYTFGSGTRLTVV.

The J gene is TRBJ2-1, the V gene TRBV5-4; 7 positions agree with TRBD2. Per germline, CDR1 SGHNT and CDR2 YYREEE (reference sequence). Unmatched junction bases numbered 7, after V lost 1 base and J lost 6 bases. The CDR3 runs to 15 residues. CDR3 DNA sequence: TGTGCCAGCAGCTTGACCCTAGCGGAAGGCAATGAGCAGTTCTTC. This sequence encodes CASSLTLAEGNEQFF.

The V call is TRBV5-6, the J call TRBJ2-7; 11 bases agree with TRBD2. Unmatched junction bases numbered 9, after V lost 4 bases and J lost 3 bases. The germline V gene encodes CDR1 SGHDT and CDR2 YYEEEE. This CDR3 is built from 16 residues. The CDR3 loop is CASSALPSGGNYEQYF. The CDR3 DNA is TGTGCCAGCAGCGCCCTTCCTAGCGGGGGGAACTACGAGCAGTACTTC.

This clone has just one count. V gene TRBV7-7 combines with J gene TRBJ2-7; D not certain. The germline CDR1 and CDR2 sequences are SSHAT and FNYEAQ (reference sequence). Trimming stripped 3 bases from V and 0 bases from J, with 9 bases between. There are 14 residues in the CDR3. The CDR3 reads CASSLAESSYEQYF. CDR3 nucleotide sequence: TGTGCCAGCAGCTTGGCAGAGAGCTCCTACGAGCAGTACTTC.

The chain has TRBV7-8 and TRBJ1-5; 7 bases agree with TRBD1. This CDR3 region has 14 residues. The V and J ends lost 3 bases and 2 bases, in that order; junction bases with no gene match: 1. CDR1 and CDR2 from the germline V gene are SGHVS and FQNEAQ. CDR3 nucleotides: TGTGCCAGCAGCTTCGGACAGGGCAATCAGCCCCAGCATTTT. Translated: CASSFGQGNQPQHF.

CDR3 sequence reads: CASSVRGTGAYEQYF. The CDR3 nucleotides are TGTGCCAGCAGTGTCCGAGGGACAGGGGCCTACGAGCAGTACTTC. The genes are TRBV6-1 and TRBJ2-7, with 10 nucleotides matching TRBD1. The CDR3 contains 15 residues. The junction had 5 bases not matched to a gene; V was cut back by 4 bases and J by 2 bases. Germline-derived CDR1 and CDR2 are MNHNS and SASEGT.

This clone was picked up a small number of times. The V and J genes are TRBV28 and TRBJ1-5; D is unclear. From germline, CDR1 is MDHEN and CDR2 SYDVKM. Trimming cost V 3 bases and J 3 bases, with 9 bases left between them. The CDR3 length is 14 residues. The CDR3 nucleotides are TGTGCCAGCAGTTTCGGACGGTACAATCAGCCCCAGCATTTT. Its protein product is CASSFGRYNQPQHF.